This TCR beta chain stems from a study of siplizumab effects on memory and regulatory T cells. Broader study findings: Among alloreactive clones, only a minor fraction mapped to unstimulated subsets.

Cells of the mixed lymphocyte reaction were cocultured at 37 degrees C for around six days. Concerning this clone: Its antigen is unidentified.

Generated by immunoSEQ multiplex PCR, the TCRdb table keeps only in-frame clones and is missing some. The table has about 12,000 clones, 30% to 40% seen once. The germline CDR1 and CDR2 sequences are MNHEY and SMNVEV (reference sequence). V was cut by 0 bases and J by 3 bases, with 12 bases left in between. The CDR3 sequence is 15 residues long. The sequenced sample consisted of CFSE-low (dividing) CD8+ T cells sorted from an allogeneic mixed lymphocyte reaction. The receptor was isolated from a human donor in good health; the cells came from an allogeneic mixed lymphocyte reaction. This chain connects TRBV27 to TRBJ2-7; tentative D call: TRBD1 (5 bases). CDR3 coding DNA: TGTGCCAGCAGTTTATCAGGGGCCCGAGTCTACGAGCAGTACTTC. The encoded protein is CASSLSGARVYEQYF.